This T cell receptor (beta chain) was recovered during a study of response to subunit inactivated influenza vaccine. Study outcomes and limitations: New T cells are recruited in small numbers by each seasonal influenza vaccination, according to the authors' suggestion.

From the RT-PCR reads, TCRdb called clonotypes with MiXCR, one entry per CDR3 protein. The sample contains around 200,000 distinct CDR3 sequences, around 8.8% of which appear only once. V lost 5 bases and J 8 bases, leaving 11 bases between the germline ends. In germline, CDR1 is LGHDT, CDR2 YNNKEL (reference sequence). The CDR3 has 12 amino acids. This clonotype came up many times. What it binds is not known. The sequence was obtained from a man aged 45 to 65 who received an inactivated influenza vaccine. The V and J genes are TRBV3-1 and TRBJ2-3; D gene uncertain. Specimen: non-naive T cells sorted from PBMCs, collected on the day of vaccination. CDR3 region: CASSSSWATQYF. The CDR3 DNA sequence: TGTGCCAGCAGCTCCTCGTGGGCTACGCAGTATTTT.